The subject of this entry is one T cell receptor beta chain. Its antigen is unidentified. The data are from a study of beta chain features in type 1 diabetes. The study's findings and limits: Shortening that was moderate but significant affected the TCRB CDR3s of Type 1 diabetes patients in all four CD4+ subsets.

Sequenced material consisted of expressed TCRB transcripts (all of the isolated RNA was reverse transcribed). Measured with immunoSEQ multiplex PCR; TCRdb has only the in-frame clones, and not every one. Here the sample spans 150,000 to 160,000 clones, more than 9.5% being singletons. The sequence was obtained from a man younger than 30 in good health. The sample comprised central memory CD4+ T cells from blood.

The CDR3 DNA follows: TGTGCCGGCGCGGGGAACAGGTACGAGCAGTACTTC. Amino acid sequence: CAGAGNRYEQYF. V and J are TRBV2 and TRBJ2-7; possibly TRBD2 for D (6 bases). The ends were cut back, 11 bases at V and 4 bases at J, with 15 bases in the middle. Germline lookup yields CDR1 SNHLY and CDR2 FYNNEI. CDR3 length equals 12 residues.